This T cell receptor beta chain was observed in a study of blood T cells in healthy people across ages. For the second PCR, which ran for roughly 6 to 12 cycles, a sample-barcoded 5' primer and a J-beta primer mix were used. A single record per CDR3 protein comes from TCRdb applying MiXCR to the 5' RACE reads. The sample yields 750,000 to 950,000 distinct CDR3 sequences, 53% seen once. The V gene's germline CDR1 is MNHEY and CDR2 SMNVEV (reference sequence). The CDR3 covers 14 residues. V gave up 6 bases and J gave up 4 bases, with 15 bases separating them. This clonotype was found once. The rearrangement uses TRBV27 and TRBJ1-1; maybe TRBD1 (6 bases). Source material: blood. This TCR was sampled from a man older than 75 in good health. The CDR3 DNA follows: TGTGCCAGCAGGGCACAACAGGGAATCACTGAAGCTTTCTTT. Translated, it gives CASRAQQGITEAFF.